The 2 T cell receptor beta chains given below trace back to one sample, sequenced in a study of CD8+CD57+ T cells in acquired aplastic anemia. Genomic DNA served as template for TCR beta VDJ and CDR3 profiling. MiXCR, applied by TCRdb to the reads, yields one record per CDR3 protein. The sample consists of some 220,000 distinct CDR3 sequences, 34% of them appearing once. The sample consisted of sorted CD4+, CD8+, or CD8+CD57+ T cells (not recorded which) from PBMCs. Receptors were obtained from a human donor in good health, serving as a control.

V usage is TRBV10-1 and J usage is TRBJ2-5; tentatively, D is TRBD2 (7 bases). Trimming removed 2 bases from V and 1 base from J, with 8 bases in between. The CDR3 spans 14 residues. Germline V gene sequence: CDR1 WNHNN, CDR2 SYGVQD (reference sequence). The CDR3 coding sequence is TGCGCCAGCAGTGAGAGGGGGGGCCAAGAGACCCAGTACTTC. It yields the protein CASSERGGQETQYF.

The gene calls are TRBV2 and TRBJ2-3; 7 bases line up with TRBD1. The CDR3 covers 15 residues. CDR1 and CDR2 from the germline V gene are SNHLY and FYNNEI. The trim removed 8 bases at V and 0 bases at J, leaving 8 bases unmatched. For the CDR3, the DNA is TGTGCCAGCTGCCGGCAGGGGGTCAGCACAGATACGCAGTATTTT. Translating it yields CASCRQGVSTDTQYF.